The 2 T cell receptor beta chains below were found in one sample sequenced in a study of blood T cell repertoires in COVID-19. Only in-frame clones appear in the TCRdb table, and some are missing; sequencing was by immunoSEQ multiplex PCR. The sample records about 60,000 clones, 65% to 90% being singletons. Input material: peripheral blood. These receptors all come from a man aged 40-50 years with acute or convalescent COVID-19.

This chain uses TRBV28 with TRBJ1-2, with 8 bases matching TRBD1. The ends lost 3 bases at V and 2 bases at J; junction bases unmatched: 5. This CDR3 is built from 15 residues. Germline V gene lookup returns CDR1 MDHEN and CDR2 SYDVKM. CDR3 region: CASSFLQGANYGYTF. The CDR3 DNA follows: TGTGCCAGCAGTTTTCTCCAGGGGGCGAACTATGGCTACACCTTC.

V usage is TRBV7-2 and J usage is TRBJ1-2, with D possibly being TRBD1 (6 bases). Trimming left V 5 bases short and J 4 bases short, with 20 bases between. In germline, CDR1 is SGHTA, CDR2 FQGNSA. The CDR3 loop spans 16 amino acids. The CDR3 nucleotides read TGTGCCAGCAGCCAGACGATAGAACAGGGCCGCTATGGCTACACCTTC. This encodes CASSQTIEQGRYGYTF.